One and the same sample provided the 21 T cell receptor beta chains below, sequenced in a study of blood T cell repertoires in COVID-19. Sequencing used immunoSEQ multiplex PCR; TCRdb keeps in-frame clones, though not all of them. Of some 200,000 clones in the sample, 76% were seen once. The source material was peripheral blood. The receptors were sampled from a woman aged 45-59 years with active or convalescent COVID-19.

The J gene is TRBJ1-6, the V gene TRBV7-3; the D is unclear. CDR3 size: 13 residues. With 2 bases removed from V and 7 bases from J, the gap between germline ends came to 6 bases. Germline CDR1 reads SGHTA; CDR2 reads FQGTGA. Written as DNA, the CDR3 is TGTGCCAGCAGCTTATGGCGGAATTCACCCCTCCACTTT. This sequence encodes CASSLWRNSPLHF.

This chain connects TRBV6-5 to TRBJ1-1; the D gene is possibly TRBD1 (6 bases). The CDR3 is 12 amino acids. Per germline, CDR1 MNHEY and CDR2 SVGAGI. The V end was cut by 8 bases, the J end by 3 bases, with 10 bases between. The CDR3: CASSTGDTEAFF. The CDR3 DNA follows: TGTGCCAGCTCGACAGGAGACACTGAAGCTTTCTTT.

This clone was seen only a few times. CDR3 coding DNA: TGTGCCAGCAGCCAAGATCTGCGGGCGGAGCAGTTCTTC. The encoded protein is CASSQDLRAEQFF. V usage is TRBV14 and J usage is TRBJ2-1, with TRBD2 as a possible D gene (5 bases). This CDR3 comprises 13 residues. Germline loops: CDR1 SGHDN, CDR2 FVKESK. V lost 0 bases and J lost 10, with 10 bases in between.

As to this clone: Other DNA sequences in the same sample also yield this CDR3. The chain carries TRBV18 and TRBJ2-5, with 9 nucleotides matching TRBD1. The junction had 9 bases not matched to a gene; V was cut back by 6 bases and J by 1 base. This CDR3 contains 16 residues. CDR1 is KGHSH and CDR2 is LQKENI in the germline V gene. DNA of the CDR3: TGTGCCAGCTCTCCCTCCGGACAGGGGACCCAAGAGACCCAGTACTTC. As protein: CASSPSGQGTQETQYF.

This clone was seen only a few times. The chain has TRBV19 and TRBJ2-3; TRBD2 agrees at 8 bases. The V and J ends lost 6 bases and 0 bases, in that order; junction bases with no gene match: 14. The CDR3 has 18 residues. In germline, CDR1 is LNHDA, CDR2 SQIVND (reference sequence). The CDR3 spells CASRPVGLSGSSTDTQYF. For the CDR3, the DNA is TGTGCCAGTAGGCCTGTCGGTCTAAGCGGGAGCAGCACAGATACGCAGTATTTT. The whole variable domain, remainder taken from reference TRBV19 and TRBJ2-3, is DGGITQSPKYLFRKEGQNVTLSCEQNLNHDAMYWYRQDPGQGLRLIYYSQIVNDFQKGDIAEGYSVSREKKESFPLTVTSAQKNPTAFYLCASRPVGLSGSSTDTQYFGPGTRLTVL.

The count of this clone is one. The chain combines TRBV7-9 with TRBJ1-1, with 7 bases identical to TRBD1. The CDR3 contains 15 residues. With V trimmed by 1 base and J by 2 bases, 4 bases remained unmatched. The V gene's germline CDR1 is SEHNR and CDR2 FQNEAQ (reference sequence). The CDR3 sequence is CASSLGTGVNTEAFF. For the CDR3, the DNA is TGTGCCAGCAGCTTAGGAACAGGGGTAAACACTGAAGCTTTCTTT.

The rearrangement joins TRBV19 to TRBJ1-6; D is undetermined. Trimming stripped 5 bases from V and 7 bases from J, with 12 bases between. This CDR3 region has 14 residues. Germline CDR1 reads LNHDA; CDR2 reads SQIVND (reference sequence). The DNA for the CDR3 is TGTGCCAGTAGTCTGGGCAGGCAAAATTCACCCCTCCACTTT. Protein: CASSLGRQNSPLHF.

This clone was observed at least ten times. The chain employs TRBV2 and TRBJ2-2; D unclear. The CDR3 spans 14 residues. V was cut by 7 bases and J by 6 bases, with 15 bases left in between. CDR1 SNHLY and CDR2 FYNNEI come from the germline V gene. The CDR3 is CASMRNLGAGELFF. The DNA for the CDR3 is TGTGCCAGCATGAGAAATCTGGGCGCCGGGGAGCTGTTTTTT. The complete variable domain, with remaining parts taken from reference TRBV2 and TRBJ2-2, reads EPEVTQTPSHQVTQMGQEVILRCVPISNHLYFYWYRQILGQKVEFLVSFYNNEISEKSEIFDDQFSVERPDGSNFTLKIRSTKLEDSAMYFCASMRNLGAGELFFGEGSRLTVL.

The chain has TRBV5-1 and TRBJ2-5; D is perhaps TRBD1 (7 bases). V was pared by 2 bases and J by 1 base, with 15 bases between. The CDR3 consists of 16 residues. Germline V CDR1 and CDR2: SGHRS, YFSETQ. The CDR3 DNA reads TGCGCCAGCAGCTTTGCCAGGGGGGTAACCCAAGAGACCCAGTACTTC. It specifies CASSFARGVTQETQYF.

This chain uses TRBV14 with TRBJ1-4; a possible D gene is TRBD1 (6 bases). Trimming cost V 4 bases and J 2 bases, with 11 bases left between them. Germline lookup yields CDR1 SGHDN and CDR2 FVKESK. The length of the CDR3 is 15 residues. The CDR3 sequence: CASSPHRVTNEKLFF. The DNA of the CDR3 is TGTGCCAGCAGCCCGCACAGGGTCACTAATGAAAAACTGTTTTTT.

This chain joins TRBV3-1 (or the pseudogene TRBV3-2) and TRBJ1-6, with D maybe TRBD1 (6 bases). Looked up from germline, CDR1 is LGHDT and CDR2 is YNNKEL (reference sequence). The CDR3 loop spans 18 amino acids. The germline V and J ends were trimmed by 4 bases and 3 bases, with 19 bases remaining between them. The DNA of the CDR3 is TGTGCCAGCAGCCCAGACCCGACAGGCCCCCTCTATAATTCACCCCTCCACTTT. Protein sequence: CASSPDPTGPLYNSPLHF.

The genes are TRBV3-1 (or the pseudogene TRBV3-2) and TRBJ1-2, with 7 bases that match TRBD1. This CDR3 has 14 amino acids. From germline, CDR1 is LGHDT and CDR2 YNNKEL (reference sequence). V was clipped by 2 bases and J by 4 bases; unmatched bases: 4. The CDR3 nucleotides read TGTGCCAGCAGCCAACGACAGGGAAGCTATGGCTACACCTTC. It is translated as CASSQRQGSYGYTF.

The chain joins TRBV19 to TRBJ1-5; D possibly corresponds to TRBD1 (5 bases). The germline V gene has CDR1 LNHDA and CDR2 SQIVND (reference sequence). The germline V and J ends were trimmed by 1 base and 2 bases, with 12 bases remaining between them. CDR3 length: 16 residues. The CDR3 loop reads CASSIGGRAGNQPQHF. The CDR3 DNA reads TGTGCCAGTAGTATAGGAGGCAGGGCTGGCAATCAGCCCCAGCATTTT.

The V call is TRBV7-9, the J call TRBJ2-2; 10 nucleotides match TRBD1. The germline V gene encodes CDR1 SEHNR and CDR2 FQNEAQ (reference sequence). The CDR3 has 16 amino acids. J lost 6 bases, V lost 4 bases, and 8 bases had no gene match. The CDR3 sequence: CASSSFGTGVSGELFF. CDR3 coding DNA: TGTGCCAGCAGCTCGTTCGGGACAGGGGTTTCCGGGGAGCTGTTTTTT.

The chain uses TRBV12-5 and TRBJ2-2, with 8 positions matching TRBD2. CDR1 is LGHNT and CDR2 is FRNRAP in the germline V gene. The CDR3 totals 19 residues. J was trimmed by 0 bases and V by 3 bases; bases with no gene match: 12. The CDR3 DNA reads TGTGCTAGTGGTTTCCCCACCGGGACTAGTGCCGCGAACACCGGGGAGCTGTTTTTT. Its protein product is CASGFPTGTSAANTGELFF.

J is TRBJ1-5 and V is TRBV19; D may be TRBD1 (5 bases). The CDR3 has 14 residues. Trimming shortened V by 6 bases and J by 2 bases, and 11 bases separated the two germline ends. Germline CDR1 and CDR2: LNHDA and SQIVND (reference sequence). CDR3 protein: CASRVPGGNQPQHF. For the CDR3, the DNA is TGTGCCAGTAGGGTGCCGGGGGGCAATCAGCCCCAGCATTTT.

Concerning this clone: This sample also contains other DNA sequences that code for the same CDR3. The chain couples TRBV3-1 (or the pseudogene TRBV3-2) to TRBJ1-2, with TRBD1 as a possible D gene (5 bases). V was cut by 4 bases and J by 4 bases, with 13 bases left in between. Germline assignment: CDR1 LGHDT and CDR2 YNNKEL (reference sequence). The CDR3 consists of 14 residues. The CDR3 region is CASSPRQGSYGYTF. For the CDR3, the DNA is TGTGCCAGCAGCCCACGCCAGGGCTCCTATGGCTACACCTTC.

J is TRBJ2-1 and V is TRBV6-5, with a weak D call TRBD2 (6 bases). The CDR3 consists of 16 residues. Trimming removed 2 bases at V and 7 bases at J, with 18 bases between. Germline CDR1 and CDR2: MNHEY and SVGAGI. The CDR3, as DNA: TGTGCCAGCAGTTACGCGGTTGGGGGGTCGTGGAATGAGCAGTTCTTC. As protein: CASSYAVGGSWNEQFF.

This chain uses TRBV10-1 with TRBJ2-3; maybe TRBD1 (5 bases). The CDR3 sequence is 14 residues long. Germline V gene sequence: CDR1 WNHNN, CDR2 SYGVQD (reference sequence). V shed 6 bases and J shed 4 bases, with 14 bases lying between them. The CDR3 loop reads CASRGQGGADTQYF. CDR3 DNA: TGCGCCAGCAGAGGGCAGGGTGGGGCAGATACGCAGTATTTT.

This sequence joins TRBV2 and TRBJ2-2, with 10 bases lining up with TRBD2. Germline V gene lookup returns CDR1 SNHLY and CDR2 FYNNEI. This CDR3 has 14 amino acids. Germline trimming cut 6 bases from V and 6 bases from J; bases unmatched to any gene: 4. The DNA of the CDR3 is TGTGCCAGCAGGACCGGGACTAGCGCCGGGGAGCTGTTTTTT. It codes for CASRTGTSAGELFF.

CDR3 in amino acids: CASSLGRTGRGEKLFF. CDR3 DNA sequence: TGTGCCAGCAGCTTAGGGCGGACAGGGAGAGGTGAAAAACTGTTTTTT. V gene TRBV7-6 combines with J gene TRBJ1-4, with TRBD1 matching over 8 bases. CDR1 and CDR2 (germline): SGHVS, FNYEAQ. Trimming at V came to 1 base and at J to 7 bases, leaving 8 bases not matched to a gene. The length of the CDR3 is 16 residues.